This is a list of T cell receptor beta chains from one sample in a study of beta chain features in type 1 diabetes. Here immunoSEQ multiplex PCR was the method, and the copy in TCRdb shows in-frame clones only, minus some. The sample yields around 300,000 clones, approximately 8% seen once. The sequenced sample was central memory CD4+ T cells from blood. These receptors were obtained from a woman younger than 35 in good health. Each CDR3 is given with its conserved first and last residue. D genes are given only for firm matches. Expanded clones are given a class, and other clones once, few, many or no size at all.

j_call v_call clone_size d_call cdr3_nt cdr3_aa
TRBJ1-1 TRBV7-9 few - TGTGCCAGCAGCTTAAAGGGAGTCAACTCCGGCACTGAAGCTTTCTTT CASSLKGVNSGTEAFF
TRBJ2-7 TRBV14 - - TGTGCCAGCAGCCAAGTAGGCGAGCAGTACTTC CASSQVGEQYF
TRBJ2-1 TRBV6-5 - - TGTGCCAGCAGTTACGGCGGGGCAGATGAGCAGTTCTTC CASSYGGADEQFF
TRBJ1-3 TRBV25-1 - - TGTGCCAGCAGTGACTCCCCCAGGGGTTCTGGAAACACCATATATTTT CASSDSPRGSGNTIYF
TRBJ1-5 TRBV7-9 few TRBD1 TGTGCCAGCAGCGCCTCCGGGACAGGGACGAATCAGCCCCAGCATTTT CASSASGTGTNQPQHF
TRBJ1-2 TRBV6-5 few - TGTGCCAGCAGTTCACAGGTTTTGCGGGGCTACACCTTC CASSSQVLRGYTF
TRBJ1-2 TRBV15 few - TGTGCCACCAGCAGAGATGGCACCAGATATTATGGCTACACCTTC CATSRDGTRYYGYTF
TRBJ2-1 TRBV2 many - TGTGCCAGCAGTGAAGCGCTTCGGGGGACCGCCTACAATGAGCAGTTCTTC CASSEALRGTAYNEQFF
TRBJ2-3 TRBV4-2 many - TGTGCCAGCAGCAAAAACCCGACTGCGGTAGATACGCAGTATTTT CASSKNPTAVDTQYF
TRBJ2-5 TRBV30 - - TGTGCCTGGAATCCTCGGGTTGGAGAGACCCAGTACTTC CAWNPRVGETQYF
TRBJ1-1 TRBV7-2 many - TGTGCCAGCAGCGGCGGCGGAGGGAACACTGAAGCTTTCTTT CASSGGGGNTEAFF
TRBJ2-7 TRBV7-9 medium-sized - TGTGCCAGCAGTTCCATCTACGAGCAGTACTTC CASSSIYEQYF
TRBJ1-3 TRBV7-9 few - TGTGCCAGCAGCTTAGCGGCGAGCTCTGGAAACACCATATATTTT CASSLAASSGNTIYF
TRBJ1-1 TRBV11-3 few - TGTGCCAGCAGTCCACAACGTCCTGAAGCTTTCTTT CASSPQRPEAFF
TRBJ2-3 TRBV30 - TRBD1 TGTGCCTGGAGTGACCGACAGGGGGCGATGAGCACAGATACGCAGTATTTT CAWSDRQGAMSTDTQYF
TRBJ2-5 TRBV11-2 - TRBD1 TGTGCCAGCAGCTTAGTCAGGGGGCAAGAGACCCAGTACTTC CASSLVRGQETQYF
TRBJ2-1 TRBV6-5 - TRBD2 TGTGCCAGCAGTTACCAGGGCACTAGCGGTTACAATGAGCAGTTCTTC CASSYQGTSGYNEQFF
TRBJ1-3 TRBV11-2 - - TGTGCCAGCAGAAGGGACGTCGGAAACACCATATATTTT CASRRDVGNTIYF
TRBJ2-4 TRBV29-1 many - TGCAGCGTTCTACTCAGGGGAGTCAAAAACATTCAGTACTTC CSVLLRGVKNIQYF
TRBJ1-1 TRBV5-1 - - TGCGCCAGCAGCTCCAGGGTACAGAACACTGAAGCTTTCTTT CASSSRVQNTEAFF
TRBJ1-2 TRBV5-1 - - TGCGCCAGCAGCGAAGGGGTGAACTATGGCTACACCTTC CASSEGVNYGYTF
TRBJ1-5 TRBV6-6 - - TGTGCCAGCAGTTACTTAGGCCCGGATCAGCCCCAGCATTTT CASSYLGPDQPQHF
TRBJ2-7 TRBV7-2 - TRBD1 TGTGCCAGCAGCTTAGTCGGGGGACAGGGCCGTGAACAGTACTTC CASSLVGGQGREQYF
TRBJ2-1 TRBV10-3 - TRBD1 TGTGCCAGCCATAAGAGGGACAGGATGGATGAGCAGTTCTTC CASHKRDRMDEQFF
TRBJ2-3 TRBV9 few - TGTGCCAGCAGCGCTAACACGAACACAGATACGCAGTATTTT CASSANTNTDTQYF
TRBJ2-7 TRBV15 - - TGTGCCACCAGCAGTAAGGAGAGACACCCATACGAGCAGTACTTC CATSSKERHPYEQYF
TRBJ2-6 TRBV5-1 - - TGCGCCAGCAGCTTGACGGCCCTCCCACTCTCTGGGGCCAACGTCCTGACTTTC CASSLTALPLSGANVLTF
TRBJ2-1 TRBV2 few - TGTGCCAGCAGTGAATCGGGGAATGAGCAGTTCTTC CASSESGNEQFF
TRBJ2-7 TRBV30 - TRBD2 TGTGCCGGGGATCGGGGGGAGTGGTCCTACGAGCAGTACTTC CAGDRGEWSYEQYF
TRBJ1-2 TRBV7-2 - - TGTGCCAGCAGCTTATCGGGGCAGGTACCTTATGGCTACACCTTC CASSLSGQVPYGYTF
TRBJ2-3 TRBV11-2 - TRBD2 TGTGCCAGCAGCTTTATAGCGGGAGTGGCAGATACGCAGTATTTT CASSFIAGVADTQYF
TRBJ1-3 TRBV6-5 few - TGTGCCAGCACTGCCCCCACTGGAAACACCATATATTTT CASTAPTGNTIYF
TRBJ2-5 TRBV7-8 few - TGTGCCAGCAGCTTCACTACTAGGGGGCAGTACTTC CASSFTTRGQYF
TRBJ1-6 TRBV19 - TRBD1 TGTGCCAGTAGTATCAGACAGGGGGTTTCACCCCTCCACTTT CASSIRQGVSPLHF
TRBJ1-2 TRBV18 - TRBD1 TGTGCCAGCTCACCAGGGACAGGGGTTGGCTACACCTTC CASSPGTGVGYTF
TRBJ2-3 TRBV4-1 many TRBD2 TGCGCCAGTGGACGATCTGGGGAGGGGACAGATACGCAGTATTTT CASGRSGEGTDTQYF
TRBJ1-1 TRBV19 few - TGTGCCAGTAGTACCTCTGCAGGGGAGACTGAAGCTTTCTTT CASSTSAGETEAFF
TRBJ2-3 TRBV5-1 - - TGCGCCAGCAGCTTGGTGGGGGGCGCCGGCACAGATACGCAGTATTTT CASSLVGGAGTDTQYF
TRBJ1-5 TRBV28 - - TGTGCCAGCACCCCGGTGGAGGCGGATGATCAGCCCCAGCATTTT CASTPVEADDQPQHF
TRBJ2-5 TRBV5-1 few - TGCGCCAGCTCACAGGGCTCCCCTCAAGAGACCCAGTACTTC CASSQGSPQETQYF
TRBJ1-1 TRBV6-4 medium-sized - TGTGCCAGCAGTGACCAATATAACACTGAAGCTTTCTTT CASSDQYNTEAFF
TRBJ2-4 TRBV27 - TRBD1 TGTGCCAGCAGTAACAGGGGAAACATTCAGTACTTC CASSNRGNIQYF
TRBJ2-3 TRBV7-2 - - TGTGCCAGCAGCTTAATGGGAGGAGGCACAGATACGCAGTATTTT CASSLMGGGTDTQYF
TRBJ1-1 TRBV10-3 few TRBD1 TGTGCCATCAGAGCCGACAGGGCTGGGAACACTGAAGCTTTCTTT CAIRADRAGNTEAFF
TRBJ1-2 TRBV14 - TRBD1 TGTGCCAGCAGCTCCGGGACAGGGATTTATGGCTACACCTTC CASSSGTGIYGYTF
TRBJ1-3 TRBV11-2 - - TGTGCCAGCAGCTTAGAACGAAACACCATATATTTT CASSLERNTIYF
TRBJ2-7 TRBV7-9 few TRBD2 TGTGCCAGCAGCTCGCATACAGCGGGAGCTTTCCGAGAGCAGTACTTC CASSSHTAGAFREQYF
TRBJ2-3 TRBV7-2 - - TGTGCCAGCAGCACTCTGGGAGCGACTAGCACAGATACGCAGTATTTT CASSTLGATSTDTQYF
TRBJ1-2 TRBV27 few - TGTGCCAGCAGTTTATCGTGGGCCATTCACGAGGATGGCTACACCTTC CASSLSWAIHEDGYTF
TRBJ1-5 TRBV30 few TRBD1 TGTGCCTGGAGTGGGACAGGGGGGCTTAATCAGCCCCAGCATTTT CAWSGTGGLNQPQHF
TRBJ2-5 TRBV4-3 - - TGCGCCAGCAGCCTTCGGTGGCGTCTGGAAGAGACCCAGTACTTC CASSLRWRLEETQYF
TRBJ1-1 TRBV29-1 - - TGCAGCGTTGGGGCAGGAACGAACACTGAAGCTTTCTTT CSVGAGTNTEAFF
TRBJ2-7 TRBV7-8 - - TGTGCCAGCAGCTCCCGGGGAGCGTGGGTACACGAGCAGTACTTC CASSSRGAWVHEQYF
TRBJ1-2 TRBV29-1 few - TGCAGCGCCCGGGAGGGGAATGGCTACACCTTC CSAREGNGYTF
TRBJ2-3 TRBV6-6 many TRBD1 TGTGCCAGCAGGGAAACCGGGACAGGGATATCAGATACGCAGTATTTT CASRETGTGISDTQYF